The clone carrying this TCR beta chain was seen only a few times. The target antigen is unknown. This record belongs to a study of beta chain features in type 1 diabetes. Study-wide context: Patients shared similar age, gender and cell yields with healthy donors. Overall study results and limits: A moderate, significant TCRB CDR3 shortening appeared in type 1 diabetes across four CD4+ subsets. Naive, central memory and Treg TCRB repertoires appeared more alike in patients than in healthy donors.

The entirety of the isolated RNA underwent reverse transcription, so expressed TCRB transcripts were sequenced. Assay used: immunoSEQ multiplex PCR; TCRdb lists only in-frame clones, some missing. The sample records under 800,000 clones, roughly 16% being singletons. This clonotype was sampled from a man younger than 30 in good health. The material sequenced was naive CD4+ T cells from blood.

CDR3 in amino acids: CASSDRNEKLFF. DNA for the CDR3: TGTGCCAGCAGCGACAGGAATGAAAAACTGTTTTTT. The chain recombines TRBV6-6 with TRBJ1-4; tentatively, D is TRBD1 (6 bases). Germline CDR1 and CDR2: MNHNY and SVGAGI (reference sequence). V lost 6 bases to trimming and J lost 5 bases, with 7 bases between them. The CDR3 length is 12 residues.